This T cell receptor beta chain stems from a study of shared clonotypes between healthy human individuals. Only in-frame clones appear in the TCRdb table, and some are missing; sequencing was by immunoSEQ multiplex PCR. The data contain 950,000 to 1,100,000 clones, about 70% of them singletons. Germline V gene data show CDR1 as SNHLY and CDR2 as FYNNEI. The CDR3 sequence is 14 residues long. V lost 3 bases and J lost 1, with 9 bases in between. V and J are TRBV2 and TRBJ1-2; weak D call: TRBD1 (6 bases). The TCR was taken from a young man in good health. Sequenced: memory CD4+ T cells sorted from blood. The subset: CD45RA-negative fraction. CDR3 sequence reads: CASSDTGSNYGYTF. CDR3 in DNA: TGTGCCAGCAGTGACACAGGGAGTAACTATGGCTACACCTTC.